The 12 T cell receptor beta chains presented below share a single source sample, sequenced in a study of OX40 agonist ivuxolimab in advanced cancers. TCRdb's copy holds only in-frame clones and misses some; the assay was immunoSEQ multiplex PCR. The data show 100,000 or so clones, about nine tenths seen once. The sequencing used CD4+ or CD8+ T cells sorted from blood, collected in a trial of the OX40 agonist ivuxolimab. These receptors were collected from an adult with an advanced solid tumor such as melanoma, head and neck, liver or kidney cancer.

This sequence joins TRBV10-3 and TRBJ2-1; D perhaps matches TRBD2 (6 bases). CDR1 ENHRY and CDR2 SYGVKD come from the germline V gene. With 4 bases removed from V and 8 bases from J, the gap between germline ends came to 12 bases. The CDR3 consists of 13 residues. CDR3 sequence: CAISGLTGDEQFF. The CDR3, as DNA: TGTGCCATCAGTGGCCTCACGGGAGATGAGCAGTTCTTC.

DNA of the CDR3: TGCGCCAGCAGCCCCCGACAGCTCCAAGAGACCCAGTACTTC. It yields the protein CASSPRQLQETQYF. This chain uses TRBV5-1 with TRBJ2-5; a weak D match, TRBD1 (5 bases). V gave up 4 bases and J gave up 1 base, with 11 bases separating them. The CDR3 has 14 amino acids. In germline, CDR1 is SGHRS, CDR2 YFSETQ.

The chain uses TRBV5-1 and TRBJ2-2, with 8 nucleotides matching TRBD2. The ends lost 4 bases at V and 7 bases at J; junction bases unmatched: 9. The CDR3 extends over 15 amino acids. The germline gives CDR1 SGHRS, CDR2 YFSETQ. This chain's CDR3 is CASSPPVAGGGELFF. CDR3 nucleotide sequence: TGCGCCAGCAGCCCCCCGGTGGCGGGAGGCGGGGAGCTGTTTTTT.

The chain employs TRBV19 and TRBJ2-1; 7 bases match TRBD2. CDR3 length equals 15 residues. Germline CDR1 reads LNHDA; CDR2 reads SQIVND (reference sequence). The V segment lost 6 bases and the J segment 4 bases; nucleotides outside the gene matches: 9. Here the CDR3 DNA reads TGTGCCAGTAGAGGGAGGGCAGAAGGGTACAATGAGCAGTTCTTC. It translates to CASRGRAEGYNEQFF.

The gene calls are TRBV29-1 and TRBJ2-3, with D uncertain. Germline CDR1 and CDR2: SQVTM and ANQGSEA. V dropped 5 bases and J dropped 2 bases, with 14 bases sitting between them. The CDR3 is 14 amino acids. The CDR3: CSVSKGWDTDTQYF. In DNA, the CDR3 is TGCAGCGTTTCAAAAGGCTGGGACACAGATACGCAGTATTTT.

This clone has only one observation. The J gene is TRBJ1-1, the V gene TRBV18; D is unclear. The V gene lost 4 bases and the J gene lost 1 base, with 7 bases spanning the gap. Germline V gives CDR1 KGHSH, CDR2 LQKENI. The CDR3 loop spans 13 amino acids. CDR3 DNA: TGTGCCAGCTCACTTCAGGCGAACACTGAAGCTTTCTTT. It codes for CASSLQANTEAFF.

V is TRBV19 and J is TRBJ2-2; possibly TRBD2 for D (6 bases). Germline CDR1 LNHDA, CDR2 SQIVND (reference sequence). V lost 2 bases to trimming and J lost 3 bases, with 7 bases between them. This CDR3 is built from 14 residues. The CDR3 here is CASSIRLDTGELFF. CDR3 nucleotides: TGTGCCAGTAGTATAAGACTAGACACCGGGGAGCTGTTTTTT.

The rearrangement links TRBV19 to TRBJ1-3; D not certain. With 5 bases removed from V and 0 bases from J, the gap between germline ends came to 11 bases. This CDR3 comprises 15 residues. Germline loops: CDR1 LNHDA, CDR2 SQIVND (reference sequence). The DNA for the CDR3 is TGTGCCAGTAGTCCGGGCGGGCGCTCTGGAAACACCATATATTTT. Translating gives CASSPGGRSGNTIYF.

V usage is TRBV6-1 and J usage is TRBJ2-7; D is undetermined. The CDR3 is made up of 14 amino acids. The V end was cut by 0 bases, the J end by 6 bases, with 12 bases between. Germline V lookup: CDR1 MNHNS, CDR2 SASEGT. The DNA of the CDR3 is TGTGCCAGCAGTGAAGCAAATAGAAGACGCGAGCAGTACTTC. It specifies CASSEANRRREQYF.

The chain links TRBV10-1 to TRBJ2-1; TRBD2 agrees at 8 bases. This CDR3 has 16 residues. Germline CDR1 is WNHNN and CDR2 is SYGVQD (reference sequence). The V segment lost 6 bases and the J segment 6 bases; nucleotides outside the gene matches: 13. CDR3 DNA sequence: TGCGCCAGCAGCCCGCGAGTTCGAGCGGGAGTCAATGAGCAGTTCTTC. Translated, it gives CASSPRVRAGVNEQFF.

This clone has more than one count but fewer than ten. CDR3 residues: CASSDLATYEQYF. CDR3 DNA sequence: TGTGCCAGCAGTGACCTAGCGACCTACGAGCAGTACTTC. The V call is TRBV2, the J call TRBJ2-7; D perhaps matches TRBD2 (6 bases). The germline CDR1 and CDR2 sequences are SNHLY and FYNNEI. The V end lost 3 bases, the J end lost 2 bases, and 8 bases lay between the germline ends. This CDR3 spans 13 amino acids.

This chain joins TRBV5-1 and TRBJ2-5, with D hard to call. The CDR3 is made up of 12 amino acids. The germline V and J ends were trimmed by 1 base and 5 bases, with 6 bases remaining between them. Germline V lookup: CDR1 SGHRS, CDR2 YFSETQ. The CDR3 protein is CASSLLDETQYF. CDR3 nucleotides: TGCGCCAGCAGCTTGTTAGATGAGACCCAGTACTTC.